The 8 T cell receptor beta chains below were found in one sample sequenced in a study of vaccination and CD4 T cells after COVID-19. At the Johns Hopkins FTIC core, DNA taken from cultured CD4+ T cells was sequenced by way of the Oncomine TCR Beta short-read assay. TCRdb re-derived calls from the PCR reads in MiXCR, one entry per CDR3 protein. Among some 4,500 distinct CDR3 sequences listed, 22% were seen once. These receptors' targets are unknown. Indicated treatment: roughly 10-day PBMC culture with coronavirus spike peptide pools or control peptides (ViraFEST assay). Sample: CD4+ T cells from blood, cultured in vitro, taken after SARS-CoV-2 vaccination. The source of these receptors is a human donor who had recovered from COVID-19.

This clonotype was seen only once. This chain uses TRBV10-1 with TRBJ1-6; no definite D call. With 8 bases removed from V and 0 bases from J, the gap between germline ends came to 11 bases. The CDR3 loop spans 15 amino acids. Looked up from germline, CDR1 is WNHNN and CDR2 is SYGVQD (reference sequence). DNA for the CDR3: TGCGCCAGCCCGTCCCAGAGCTCCTATAATTCACCCCTCCACTTT. Protein product: CASPSQSSYNSPLHF.

By sample share, this clonotype is medium-sized (0.01 to 0.1%). This rearrangement joins TRBV7-2 to TRBJ1-2, with D possibly TRBD1 on 5 matching bases. Germline V CDR1 and CDR2: SGHTA, FQGNSA. Trimming shortened V by 0 bases and J by 4 bases, and 12 bases separated the two germline ends. The CDR3 has 15 amino acids. CDR3 region: CASSLATVEGYGYTF. The CDR3 DNA is TGTGCCAGCAGCTTAGCGACAGTGGAGGGCTATGGCTACACCTTC.

J is TRBJ1-2 and V is TRBV5-1, with 9 bases lining up with TRBD1. The CDR3 is made up of 14 amino acids. Germline V lookup: CDR1 SGHRS, CDR2 YFSETQ. The trim removed 3 bases at V and 4 bases at J, leaving 4 bases unmatched. CDR3 in amino acids: CASSSTGGAYGYTF. The DNA for the CDR3 is TGCGCCAGCAGCTCGACAGGGGGGGCCTATGGCTACACCTTC.

This chain's CDR3 is CASSPVTLMNTEAFF. CDR3 coding DNA: TGCGCCAGCAGCCCGGTGACGCTAATGAACACTGAAGCTTTCTTT. V is TRBV4-1 and J is TRBJ1-1; D uncertain. CDR1 and CDR2 from the germline V gene are MGHRA and YSYEKL. Trimming removed 4 bases from V and 0 bases from J, with 12 bases in between. The CDR3 covers 15 residues.

By share of the sample, this clonotype is medium-sized. The CDR3 DNA sequence: TGCAGTGCTTCCCGGGACACCTACTATGGCTACACCTTC. As protein: CSASRDTYYGYTF. This chain connects TRBV20-1 to TRBJ1-2, with D possibly matching TRBD1 (6 bases). Trimming cost V 5 bases and J 3 bases, with 13 bases left between them. CDR1 and CDR2 (germline): DFQATT, SNEGSKA (reference sequence). This CDR3 spans 13 amino acids.

The chain links TRBV19 to TRBJ1-2, with 8 bases fitting TRBD1. After removal of 6 bases from V and 2 bases from J, the junction contained 2 bases not matched to a gene. The CDR3 is made up of 13 amino acids. Germline V lookup: CDR1 LNHDA, CDR2 SQIVND (reference sequence). Written as DNA, the CDR3 is TGTGCCAGTAGGAGGACAGGGAACTATGGCTACACCTTC. Encoded protein: CASRRTGNYGYTF.

This clonotype was observed many times. This rearrangement joins TRBV20-1 to TRBJ2-1, with TRBD2 as a possible D gene (7 bases). V lost 1 base and J lost 8, with 21 bases in between. CDR1 is DFQATT and CDR2 is SNEGSKA in the germline V gene (reference sequence). CDR3 length: 16 amino acids. As DNA, the CDR3 is TGCAGTGCTAGAGGTTATGGGGGGGCCCGAAGCTATGAGCAGTTCTTC. Translated: CSARGYGGARSYEQFF.

This clonotype was picked up many times. The V gene is TRBV30, the J gene TRBJ1-1; unclear D gene. The CDR3 consists of 12 residues. Trimming took off 3 bases at V and 8 bases at J, with 13 bases between the two ends. Germline assignment: CDR1 GTSNPN and CDR2 SVGIG (reference sequence). The CDR3 DNA follows: TGTGCCTGGAGCAAATTCGCCTGGGAAGCTTTCTTT. It encodes CAWSKFAWEAFF.